This T cell receptor (beta chain) derives from a study of T cells in Graves' hyperthyroidism and ophthalmopathy. This clonotype was found many times. PBMCs were derived from 9.5 to 10 ml fresh peripheral blood. Trimming cost V 6 bases and J 5 bases, with 14 bases left between them. From germline, CDR1 is SQVTM and CDR2 ANQGSEA. The CDR3 runs to 12 residues. TCR beta CDR3 sequences were amplified from RNA transcripts. Carried out on the TCR CDR3, a first-round RT-PCR used the HTBI primer set. TCRdb re-called the multiplex PCR reads with MiXCR, one entry per CDR3 protein. The sample has roughly 510,000 distinct CDR3 sequences; roughly 20% are singletons.

V and J are TRBV29-1 and TRBJ2-7; tentative D call: TRBD2 (6 bases). The sequence came from a man between 18 and 35 years old with Graves' hyperthyroidism. Sample: blood. The CDR3 region has the DNA TGCAGCGTGGGGCGGAGGGGTGACGAGCAGTACTTC. Amino acid sequence: CSVGRRGDEQYF.